A single sample is the source of the 27 T cell receptor beta chains below, sequenced in a study of T cells in Graves' hyperthyroidism and ophthalmopathy. Regions amplified from RNA transcripts were the TCR beta CDR3 regions. TCR CDR3 underwent first-round RT-PCR with the HTBI primer set. Using its own MiXCR run on the multiplex PCR reads, TCRdb lists one record per CDR3 protein. Of 610,000 or so distinct CDR3 sequences in the sample, around 46% were seen once. The material sequenced was peripheral blood or thyroid tissue (not recorded which). The source is a woman between 18 and 29 years old with Graves' hyperthyroidism.

This clonotype was seen ten or more times. V gene TRBV6-6 combines with J gene TRBJ2-7; 7 bases are a match to TRBD2. The germline V gene encodes CDR1 MNHNY and CDR2 SVGAGI (reference sequence). Germline trimming cut 2 bases from V and 3 bases from J; bases unmatched to any gene: 7. The CDR3 covers 15 residues. CDR3 sequence: CASSYEGGLNYEQYF. Written as DNA, the CDR3 is TGTGCCAGCAGTTACGAGGGAGGGTTGAACTACGAGCAGTACTTC.

Ten or more counts support this clonotype. Mismatch with germline at one junction end may stem from a read error. The chain recombines TRBV7-7 with TRBJ1-4; D possibly corresponds to TRBD1 (6 bases). This CDR3 region has 15 residues. CDR1 and CDR2 from the germline V gene are SSHAT and FNYEAQ (reference sequence). The CDR3 loop reads CASSSTGKKGEKLFF. CDR3 bases: TGTGCTAGCAGCTCGACAGGCAAAAAAGGTGAAAAACTGTTTTTT.

This clonotype was seen repeatedly, ten times or more. The V call is TRBV20-1, the J call TRBJ1-3; D gene uncertain. The CDR3 extends over 12 amino acids. CDR1 and CDR2 from the germline V gene are DFQATT and SNEGSKA (reference sequence). V was trimmed by 2 bases and J by 4 bases, leaving 6 bases between them. CDR3 nucleotides: TGCAGTGCTAGACTCGACGGAAACACCATATATTTT. Encoded protein: CSARLDGNTIYF.

The rearrangement uses TRBV3-1 and TRBJ2-7; no clear D. V lost 1 base, J lost 7 bases, and 8 bases lay in between. This CDR3 is 12 amino acids long. Germline values: CDR1 LGHDT, CDR2 YNNKEL (reference sequence). The CDR3, as DNA: TGTGCCAGCAGCCAAGGTCCTGGAGAGCAGTACTTC. Translation: CASSQGPGEQYF.

This clonotype was seen only a few times. The rearrangement links TRBV18 to TRBJ2-5; D is ambiguous. The DNA end is a closer match to TRBJ2-7, so the J assignment may be wrong. This CDR3 region has 14 residues. The germline gives CDR1 KGHSH, CDR2 LQKENI. The CDR3 spells CASSLTPALYEQYF. The CDR3 DNA reads as TGTGCCAGCTCACTAACTCCGGCTCTCTACGAGCAGTACTTC.

V is TRBV5-6 and J is TRBJ2-3; the D call may be TRBD1 or TRBD2 (5 bases each). CDR3 size: 16 residues. The germline gives CDR1 SGHDT, CDR2 YYEEEE. The V gene lost 0 bases and the J gene lost 2 bases, with 13 bases spanning the gap. The CDR3: CASSLDGGSFTDTQYF. In nucleotides, the CDR3 is TGTGCCAGCAGCTTGGATGGGGGATCCTTCACAGATACGCAGTATTTT.

This clonotype was found many times. The rearrangement uses TRBV12-3 or TRBV12-4 and TRBJ1-2; 9 nucleotides match TRBD1. With V trimmed by 3 bases and J by 5 bases, 7 bases remained unmatched. The CDR3 sequence is 15 residues long. The CDR3 protein is CASSFSWTGVYGYTF. The CDR3 region has the DNA TGTGCCAGCAGTTTTAGTTGGACAGGGGTTTATGGCTACACCTTC.

The chain couples TRBV10-3 to TRBJ2-5; tentatively, D is TRBD2 (6 bases). Per germline, CDR1 ENHRY and CDR2 SYGVKD. CDR3 size: 16 residues. The V end lost 2 bases, the J end lost 4 bases, and 17 bases lay between the germline ends. DNA of the CDR3: TGTGCCATCAGTGAGCAGGGCGGGGTAGTTGGAGAGACCCAGTACTTC. Translating gives CAISEQGGVVGETQYF.

For this clonotype: This may stem from a read error, because a much larger clone lies one nucleotide away. This chain links TRBV12-3 or TRBV12-4 with TRBJ1-2, with D unresolved. The CDR3 extends over 14 amino acids. Deletions cut 6 bases from V and 5 bases from J, with 16 bases between. CDR3: CASSLDAGLYGYTF. The CDR3 nucleotides are TGTGCCAGCAGCCTAGACGCAGGTCTTTATGGCTACACCTTC.

The sample holds many counts of this clonotype. The V call is TRBV5-6, the J call TRBJ1-2; no clear D. The V gene's germline CDR1 is SGHDT and CDR2 YYEEEE. The CDR3 is 15 amino acids. V shed 0 bases and J shed 2 bases, with 11 bases lying between them. CDR3 sequence reads: CASSLGPQVNYGYTF. CDR3 nucleotide sequence: TGTGCCAGCAGCTTGGGACCGCAAGTAAACTATGGCTACACCTTC.

Remarks on this clonotype: One end of the junction is discordant with germline, which a read error may explain. The J gene is TRBJ2-5, the V gene TRBV6-1; D perhaps matches TRBD2 (5 bases). Looked up from germline, CDR1 is MNHNS and CDR2 is SASEGT. CDR3 length: 15 residues. CDR3: CAISESAGQEETQYF. The CDR3 region has the DNA TGTGCCATCAGTGAGTCGGCGGGCCAGGAGGAGACCCAGTACTTC.

The CDR3 coding sequence is TGTGCCAGCTCACCACCAGGGAGGGCGGAGCAGTACTTC. It codes for CASSPPGRAEQYF. V gene TRBV18 combines with J gene TRBJ2-7; 7 bases match TRBD2. The CDR3 is made up of 13 amino acids. The ends lost 0 bases at V and 7 bases at J; junction bases unmatched: 3. Germline CDR1 KGHSH, CDR2 LQKENI.

The rearrangement joins TRBV12-3 or TRBV12-4 to TRBJ2-7; tentatively, D is TRBD2 (6 bases). The CDR3 spans 12 residues. V lost 5 bases, J lost 7 bases, and 12 bases lay in between. CDR3 DNA: TGTGCCAGCAGTCCCTCCGGGACTGAGCAGTACTTC. This translates into CASSPSGTEQYF.

The V call is TRBV7-3, the J call TRBJ2-1, with D perhaps assigned TRBD1 or TRBD2 (5 bases each). The germline gives CDR1 SGHTA, CDR2 FQGTGA. This CDR3 has 16 amino acids. Trimming took off 1 base at V and 9 bases at J, with 19 bases between the two ends. This chain's CDR3 is CASSLSLGPGRPEQFF. CDR3 nucleotides: TGTGCCAGCAGCTTAAGCTTAGGACCAGGGAGACCTGAGCAGTTCTTC.

This clonotype was found many times. This rearrangement joins TRBV10-2 to TRBJ2-7; perhaps TRBD1 as D (6 bases). Deletions cut 3 bases from V and 3 bases from J, with 15 bases between. There are 15 residues in the CDR3. The germline CDR1 and CDR2 sequences are WSHSY and SAAADI. This CDR3 reads CASSDMTGLYYEQYF. Written as DNA, the CDR3 is TGCGCCAGCAGTGATATGACAGGATTATACTACGAGCAGTACTTC.

This chain links TRBV7-2 with TRBJ1-4, with 7 bases identical to TRBD1. There are 16 residues in the CDR3. After removal of 2 bases from V and 6 bases from J, the junction contained 9 bases not matched to a gene. Germline V gene lookup returns CDR1 SGHTA and CDR2 FQGNSA. As DNA, the CDR3 is TGTGCCAGCAGCTTATCCTCCGGCACAGGGGATGAAAAACTGTTTTTT. As protein: CASSLSSGTGDEKLFF.

The V call is TRBV7-9, the J call TRBJ2-7, with a weak D call TRBD2 (6 bases). The V gene's germline CDR1 is SEHNR and CDR2 FQNEAQ (reference sequence). V was pared by 2 bases and J by 2 bases, with 13 bases between. This CDR3 is 15 amino acids long. CDR3 sequence (DNA): TGTGCCAGCAGCTTAAGGTCAGGACTACCCTACGAGCAGTACTTC. Residues: CASSLRSGLPYEQYF.

This sequence joins TRBV6-5 and TRBJ2-7, with D possibly being TRBD1 or TRBD2 (5 bases each). Germline V gene data show CDR1 as MNHEY and CDR2 as SVGAGI. V was trimmed by 3 bases and J by 2 bases, leaving 11 bases between them. The CDR3 length is 14 residues. DNA of the CDR3: TGTGCCAGCAGTTATTTGGGGGATGCCTACGAGCAGTACTTC. Translating gives CASSYLGDAYEQYF.

V gene TRBV5-1 combines with J gene TRBJ2-5; D is unclear. There are 14 residues in the CDR3. CDR1 SGHRS and CDR2 YFSETQ come from the germline V gene. V lost 0 bases, J lost 0 bases, and 6 bases lay in between. The CDR3 region has the DNA TGCGCCAGCAGCTTGGAAGTTAACCAAGAGACCCAGTACTTC. Its protein product is CASSLEVNQETQYF.

This clonotype was seen only a few times. The chain combines TRBV24-1 with TRBJ2-1; 11 bases line up with TRBD2. V was pared by 3 bases and J by 8 bases, with 5 bases of the junction left unmatched. Germline V gene lookup returns CDR1 KGHDR and CDR2 SFDVKD. This CDR3 has 15 amino acids. The CDR3 nucleotides are TGTGCCACCAGTGATGGGACTAGCGGTGGGGATGAGCAGTTCTTC. Protein: CATSDGTSGGDEQFF.

The rearrangement uses TRBV7-9 and TRBJ2-1, with 10 bases identical to TRBD2. CDR3 length equals 17 residues. The germline V gene encodes CDR1 SEHNR and CDR2 FQNEAQ (reference sequence). V shed 5 bases and J 5 bases; nucleotides not matched to a gene: 12. The chain's CDR3 is CASSPKRAGGPHNEQFF. The CDR3 nucleotides read TGTGCCAGCAGCCCCAAACGAGCGGGAGGGCCCCACAATGAGCAGTTCTTC.

The chain employs TRBV4-2 and TRBJ2-7, with 9 positions matching TRBD2. V was clipped by 4 bases and J by 9 bases; unmatched bases: 10. Germline V CDR1 and CDR2: LGHNA, YNFKEQ. This CDR3 has 14 residues. CDR3 loop: CASSPLGSGRVQYF. CDR3 DNA: TGTGCCAGCAGCCCCCTTGGTAGCGGGAGAGTGCAGTACTTC.

This clonotype showed up many times. V usage is TRBV6-1 and J usage is TRBJ2-5; D gene unclear. Per the germline V gene, CDR1 is MNHNS and CDR2 is SASEGT. V shed 5 bases and J shed 3 bases, with 4 bases lying between them. The CDR3 length is 11 residues. CDR3 nucleotide sequence: TGTGCCAGCAGTACGGAAGAGACCCAGTACTTC. It yields the protein CASSTEETQYF.

The sample holds one count of this clonotype. Because it lacks the conserved phenylalanine or tryptophan at the end, this CDR3 is likely a read error. V usage is TRBV2 and J usage is TRBJ2-7, with TRBD1 as a possible D gene (5 bases). V lost 4 bases and J lost 1, with 8 bases in between. The germline gives CDR1 SNHLY, CDR2 FYNNEI. This CDR3 is 13 amino acids long. DNA for the CDR3: TGTGCCAGCAGTGGGGGCGGATCCTACGAGCAGTACCTC. Translated: CASSGGGSYEQYL.

This sequence joins TRBV6-6 and TRBJ2-5, with D unclear. V shed 4 bases and J shed 1 base, with 10 bases lying between them. CDR1 and CDR2 (germline): MNHNY, SVGAGI (reference sequence). The CDR3 is 14 residues long. CDR3 amino acids: CASSSYGLQETQYF. The CDR3 coding sequence is TGTGCCAGCAGTTCATACGGCCTCCAAGAGACCCAGTACTTC.

V and J are TRBV20-1 and TRBJ1-1; 10 positions agree with TRBD1. This CDR3 spans 13 amino acids. The germline V gene encodes CDR1 DFQATT and CDR2 SNEGSKA (reference sequence). Trimming took 3 bases from V and 10 from J; bases not matched to a gene: 8. Written as DNA, the CDR3 is TGCAGTGCTAGGATCGGGACAGGGGATAGAGCTTTCTTT. Protein product: CSARIGTGDRAFF.

This clonotype was seen at least ten times. The rearrangement links TRBV7-2 to TRBJ2-3; D gene unclear. Trimming removed 2 bases from V and 0 bases from J, with 12 bases in between. The CDR3 is made up of 16 amino acids. Per the germline V gene, CDR1 is SGHTA and CDR2 is FQGNSA. The CDR3 region has the DNA TGTGCCAGCAGCTTATTACATCGCGCGAGCACAGATACGCAGTATTTT. This sequence encodes CASSLLHRASTDTQYF.